The rows below give T cell receptor beta chains drawn from one sample of a study of T cell changes during pregnancy in multiple sclerosis. Generated by immunoSEQ multiplex PCR, the TCRdb table keeps only in-frame clones and is missing some. The sample gives approximately 69,000 clones, 75% to 95% of which show up once; over 0.25% is in the top ten. This material consisted of CD4+ T cells from peripheral blood mononuclear cells, taken in the third trimester of pregnancy. The receptors originated from a female donor in good health, enrolled as a control in a pregnancy study. Both conserved end residues are part of each CDR3. D genes are given only for firm matches. Clone size appears in some rows only: once, few, many, or a class for an expanded clone.

len,d_gene,j_gene,v_gene,abundance,CDR3aa,CDR3nt
13,TRBD1,TRBJ1-2,TRBV19,.,CASTPGGSYGYTF,TGTGCCAGTACTCCAGGGGGCAGCTATGGCTACACCTTC
12,.,TRBJ1-2,TRBV30,.,CAWDSKNYGYTF,TGTGCCTGGGACAGCAAAAACTATGGCTACACCTTC
14,.,TRBJ2-2,TRBV4-2,.,CASSQKGFTGELFF,TGTGCCAGCAGCCAGAAGGGGTTCACCGGGGAGCTGTTTTTT
14,.,TRBJ2-5,TRBV19,.,CASSIGQWQETQYF,TGTGCCAGTAGTATAGGGCAGTGGCAAGAGACCCAGTACTTC
15,TRBD1,TRBJ2-5,TRBV19,.,CASSTRQGAGETQYF,TGTGCCAGTAGTACACGACAGGGGGCTGGGGAGACCCAGTACTTC
16,.,TRBJ1-4,TRBV4-3,.,CASSQGVQGSFEKLFF,TGCGCCAGCAGCCAAGGCGTCCAGGGGAGTTTTGAAAAACTGTTTTTT
14,.,TRBJ1-2,TRBV5-4,.,CASSLPTGNYGYTF,TGTGCCAGCAGCTTACCCACAGGGAACTATGGCTACACCTTC
15,TRBD1,TRBJ1-6,TRBV7-8,.,CASSPRDRDNSPLHF,TGTGCCAGCAGCCCCCGGGACAGGGATAATTCACCCCTCCACTTT
15,.,TRBJ1-3,TRBV6-5,.,CASSYSGGGGNTIYF,TGTGCCAGCAGTTACTCGGGGGGTGGAGGAAACACCATATATTTT
13,.,TRBJ1-2,TRBV7-2,.,CASSRDGADGYTF,TGTGCCAGCAGCCGAGATGGAGCCGATGGCTACACCTTC
15,TRBD2,TRBJ2-5,TRBV10-3,.,CAISLSGGVQETQYF,TGTGCCATCAGCCTTAGCGGGGGGGTTCAAGAGACCCAGTACTTC
14,TRBD1,TRBJ1-2,TRBV6-6,once,CASSSGTGFFLYTF,TGTGCCAGCAGCTCCGGGACAGGGTTCTTCTTGTACACCTTC
14,TRBD2,TRBJ2-7,TRBV19,.,CASRQLADSYEQYF,TGTGCCAGTCGCCAGCTAGCGGACTCCTACGAGCAGTACTTC
12,.,TRBJ2-7,TRBV29-1,.,CSVEGQGYEQYF,TGCAGCGTTGAGGGCCAGGGCTACGAGCAGTACTTC
16,TRBD2,TRBJ2-3,TRBV15,once,CATSRDGSGGGNTQYF,TGTGCCACCAGCAGAGATGGGAGCGGGGGGGGAAATACGCAGTATTTT
15,.,TRBJ2-5,TRBV5-8,.,CASSFPRYDEETQYF,TGTGCCAGCAGCTTCCCCAGATATGATGAAGAGACCCAGTACTTC
15,.,TRBJ1-5,TRBV5-8,.,CASRRRGGTNQPQHF,TGTGCCAGCAGGAGGCGCGGCGGTACCAATCAGCCCCAGCATTTT
17,.,TRBJ1-4,TRBV19,.,CASSRLPQLRVKEKLFF,TGTGCCAGTTCGAGACTCCCACAGTTGAGGGTTAAAGAAAAACTGTTTTTT
14,TRBD1,TRBJ1-2,TRBV4-3,.,CASSQAGTGYGYTF,TGCGCCAGCAGCCAAGCCGGGACAGGGTATGGCTACACCTTC
14,TRBD1,TRBJ1-1,TRBV14,.,CASSLRQGRGEAFF,TGTGCCAGCAGCCTGAGACAGGGGCGCGGGGAAGCTTTCTTT
18,TRBD1,TRBJ2-6,TRBV4-3,.,CASSQELPTGRGANVLTF,TGCGCCAGCAGCCAAGAACTCCCGACAGGGAGAGGGGCCAACGTCCTGACTTTC
15,.,TRBJ1-2,TRBV19,.,CASSPSPDTFYGYTF,TGTGCCAGTAGTCCGAGCCCAGACACCTTCTATGGCTACACCTTC
14,.,TRBJ2-7,TRBV25-1,.,CASSESGSTYEQYF,TGTGCCAGCAGTGAATCTGGCAGTACCTACGAGCAGTACTTC
14,TRBD1,TRBJ1-2,TRBV5-1,.,CASSSGQGAYGYTF,TGCGCCAGCAGCTCGGGGCAGGGGGCCTATGGCTACACCTTC
16,TRBD2,TRBJ2-1,TRBV11-2,.,CASSLPRGGNHNEQFF,TGTGCCAGCAGCTTACCTCGGGGGGGCAACCACAATGAGCAGTTCTTC
14,.,TRBJ1-6,TRBV11-3,.,CASNSRLNNSPLHF,TGTGCCAGCAACTCCCGACTGAATAATTCACCCCTCCACTTT
13,TRBD1,TRBJ1-3,TRBV6-5,.,CATLDRGGNTIYF,TGTGCCACTTTGGACAGGGGCGGAAACACCATATATTTT
15,TRBD1,TRBJ2-7,TRBV15,.,CATSRPGQETYEQYF,TGTGCCACCAGCAGGCCGGGACAGGAAACCTACGAGCAGTACTTC
15,TRBD2,TRBJ2-1,TRBV7-3,.,CASSLTSGGAGEQFF,TGTGCCAGCAGCTTAACTAGCGGGGGGGCGGGTGAGCAGTTCTTC
16,TRBD1,TRBJ1-2,TRBV7-3,.,CASSLAPWTGFAGYTF,TGTGCCAGCAGCTTAGCCCCCTGGACAGGGTTTGCCGGCTACACCTTC
16,.,TRBJ1-1,TRBV13,.,CASSLGRRQLNTEAFF,TGTGCCAGCAGCTTAGGCCGGAGACAGTTGAACACTGAAGCTTTCTTT
15,TRBD1,TRBJ1-6,TRBV6-5,.,CASSWGQRNNSPLHF,TGTGCCAGCAGCTGGGGACAGAGAAATAATTCACCCCTCCACTTT
14,TRBD1,TRBJ2-4,TRBV9,.,CASSVGDRALIQYF,TGTGCCAGCAGCGTAGGGGACAGGGCGTTGATTCAGTACTTC
16,.,TRBJ1-4,TRBV7-2,once,CASSPNRREWNEKLFF,TGTGCCAGCAGCCCAAATAGGAGGGAGTGGAATGAAAAACTGTTTTTT
14,.,TRBJ1-1,TRBV9,.,CASSLTPFNTEAFF,TGTGCCAGCAGCCTGACACCCTTTAACACTGAAGCTTTCTTT
14,TRBD2,TRBJ2-7,TRBV11-3,.,CASSLDSGVYEQYF,TGTGCCAGCAGCTTAGATAGCGGGGTTTACGAGCAGTACTTC
14,.,TRBJ2-3,TRBV9,.,CASSVLDNTDTQYF,TGTGCCAGCAGCGTATTGGACAACACAGATACGCAGTATTTT
16,.,TRBJ1-4,TRBV6-6,.,CASSYSFRELGEKLFF,TGTGCCAGCAGTTACTCCTTCAGGGAACTGGGGGAAAAACTGTTTTTT
13,TRBD1,TRBJ1-5,TRBV9,.,CASSGQGNQPQHF,TGTGCCAGCAGCGGACAGGGTAATCAGCCCCAGCATTTT
15,.,TRBJ2-7,TRBV18,.,CASSPGGGLSYEQYF,TGTGCCAGCTCACCGGGCGGGGGCCTCTCCTACGAGCAGTACTTC
17,TRBD1,TRBJ1-2,TRBV5-6,once,CASSFVTGGIRNYGYTF,TGTGCCAGCAGCTTCGTGACAGGGGGCATCCGAAACTATGGCTACACCTTC
13,.,TRBJ1-2,TRBV7-2,.,CASSYSTGPGYTF,TGTGCCAGCAGCTACTCGACAGGACCCGGCTACACCTTC
14,TRBD1,TRBJ1-2,TRBV19,few,CASIETGARDGYTF,TGTGCCAGTATAGAGACAGGGGCGAGGGATGGCTACACCTTC
12,.,TRBJ1-1,TRBV9,.,CASSVANTEAFF,TGTGCCAGCAGCGTAGCAAACACTGAAGCTTTCTTT
16,TRBD2,TRBJ2-7,TRBV19,.,CASSTASGAPGREQYF,TGTGCCAGTAGTACCGCTAGCGGGGCACCGGGAAGGGAGCAGTACTTC